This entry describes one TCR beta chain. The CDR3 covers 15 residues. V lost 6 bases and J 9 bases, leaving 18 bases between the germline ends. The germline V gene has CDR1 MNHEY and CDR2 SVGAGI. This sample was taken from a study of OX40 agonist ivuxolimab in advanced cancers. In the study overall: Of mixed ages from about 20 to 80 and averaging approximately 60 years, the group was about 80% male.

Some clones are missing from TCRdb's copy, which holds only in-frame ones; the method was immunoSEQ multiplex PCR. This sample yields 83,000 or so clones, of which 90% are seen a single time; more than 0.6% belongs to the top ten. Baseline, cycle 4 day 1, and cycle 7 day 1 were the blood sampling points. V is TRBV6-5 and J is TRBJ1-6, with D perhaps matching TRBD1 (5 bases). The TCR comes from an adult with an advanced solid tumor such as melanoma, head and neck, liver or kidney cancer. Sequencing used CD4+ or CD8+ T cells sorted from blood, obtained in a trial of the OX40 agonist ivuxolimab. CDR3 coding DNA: TGTGCCAGCAGCCTCGGGGGAACGTATGGTTCACCCCTCCACTTT. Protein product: CASSLGGTYGSPLHF.